A selection of T cell receptor beta chains follows, all from one sample in a study of spatial heterogeneity in lung cancer. TCRdb called the 5' RACE reads again in MiXCR, with one record for every CDR3 protein. The data hold about 52,000 distinct CDR3 sequences, with around 7.7% observed a single time. Sequencing used PBMCs, obtained at follow-up. The receptors were gathered from a female donor with early-stage non-small cell lung cancer. Each CDR3 is given with its conserved first and last residue. A D gene is named only where the DNA matches it firmly. A row's size may be missing; if present it is once, few, many or a size class.

D gene: TRBD1; clone size: many; V gene: TRBV4-1; J gene: TRBJ1-2; CDR3 DNA: TGCGCCAGCAGCCAAGAAGGCCTGGACAGGGCGCTTTTTGGCTACACCTTC; CDR3 protein: CASSQEGLDRALFGYTF
D gene: NA; clone size: many; V gene: TRBV29-1; J gene: TRBJ1-1; CDR3 DNA: TGCAGCGCGGCGGACAGAGAAGCTTTCTTT; CDR3 protein: CSAADREAFF
D gene: TRBD1; clone size: many; V gene: TRBV5-1; J gene: TRBJ1-3; CDR3 DNA: TGCGCCAGCAGCTCCACCCGACAGGGAGGGAACACCATATATTTT; CDR3 protein: CASSSTRQGGNTIYF
D gene: NA; clone size: NA; V gene: TRBV12-3/TRBV12-4; J gene: TRBJ2-2; CDR3 DNA: TGTGCCAGCACCACTAGGCAGGGGAACACCGGGGAGCTGTTTTTT; CDR3 protein: CASTTRQGNTGELFF
D gene: NA; clone size: many; V gene: TRBV28; J gene: TRBJ2-7; CDR3 DNA: TGTGCCAGCAGCCCGATCGACAGGACCTACGAGCAGTACTTC; CDR3 protein: CASSPIDRTYEQYF
D gene: NA; clone size: many; V gene: TRBV7-2; J gene: TRBJ2-2; CDR3 DNA: TGTGCCAGCAGCTTAAGGTGGAGTCCGAACACCGGGGAGCTGTTTTTT; CDR3 protein: CASSLRWSPNTGELFF
D gene: NA; clone size: few; V gene: TRBV5-1; J gene: TRBJ2-3; CDR3 DNA: TGCGCCAGCAGATTGACGGCCCATAGCACAGATACGCAGTATTTT; CDR3 protein: CASRLTAHSTDTQYF
D gene: TRBD1; clone size: NA; V gene: TRBV29-1; J gene: TRBJ2-3; CDR3 DNA: TGCAGCGTCGACAGGGGGGAAGATACGCAGTATTTT; CDR3 protein: CSVDRGEDTQYF
D gene: NA; clone size: NA; V gene: TRBV5-5; J gene: TRBJ2-2; CDR3 DNA: TGTGCCAGCAGCTTGAGCGTGGCGGGGCTCCGCGAGACCGGGGAGCTGTTTTTT; CDR3 protein: CASSLSVAGLRETGELFF
D gene: NA; clone size: many; V gene: TRBV5-6; J gene: TRBJ2-5; CDR3 DNA: TGTGCCAGCAGCTTGGGTAGCCAAGAGACCCAGTACTTC; CDR3 protein: CASSLGSQETQYF
D gene: NA; clone size: many; V gene: TRBV28; J gene: TRBJ2-2; CDR3 DNA: TGTGCCAGCAGTCCCTTCCTTGGGAGCGGGGAGCTGTTTTTT; CDR3 protein: CASSPFLGSGELFF
D gene: NA; clone size: many; V gene: TRBV5-1; J gene: TRBJ2-1; CDR3 DNA: TGCGCCAGCAGCTTGGTGGCTGGGGGGCGCTTGGGTAATGAGCAGTTCTTC; CDR3 protein: CASSLVAGGRLGNEQFF
D gene: NA; clone size: few; V gene: TRBV4-3; J gene: TRBJ1-1; CDR3 DNA: TGCGCCAGCAGCCAAGCCCTTAGCGAAGAGGTTACTGAAGCTTTCTTT; CDR3 protein: CASSQALSEEVTEAFF
D gene: TRBD1; clone size: few; V gene: TRBV2; J gene: TRBJ1-1; CDR3 DNA: TGTGCCAGCAGTCCCCGGACAGGGGGGTCTGAAGCTTTCTTT; CDR3 protein: CASSPRTGGSEAFF
D gene: NA; clone size: many; V gene: TRBV20-1; J gene: TRBJ2-7; CDR3 DNA: TGCAGTGCCACTAAGGGCTCGGCAGAGCAGTACTTC; CDR3 protein: CSATKGSAEQYF
D gene: TRBD2; clone size: many; V gene: TRBV24-1; J gene: TRBJ2-3; CDR3 DNA: TGTGCCACCAGAGCGGGAACTAGCACAGATACGCAGTATTTT; CDR3 protein: CATRAGTSTDTQYF
D gene: NA; clone size: NA; V gene: TRBV7-2; J gene: TRBJ1-5; CDR3 DNA: TGTGCCAGCAGCTCGACCAGGGAACAGCCCCAGCATTTT; CDR3 protein: CASSSTREQPQHF
D gene: TRBD1; clone size: many; V gene: TRBV27; J gene: TRBJ2-7; CDR3 DNA: TGTGCCAGCAGACAGCCAGGGACAGGTGCCTACGAGCAGTACTTC; CDR3 protein: CASRQPGTGAYEQYF
D gene: NA; clone size: many; V gene: TRBV29-1; J gene: TRBJ1-2; CDR3 DNA: TGCAGCGTTGAACAGGCGCGCGGCTACACCTTC; CDR3 protein: CSVEQARGYTF
D gene: TRBD1; clone size: many; V gene: TRBV9; J gene: TRBJ2-7; CDR3 DNA: TGTGCCAGCAGCGTAGGGGACAGGGTCGAGCAGTACTTC; CDR3 protein: CASSVGDRVEQYF
D gene: NA; clone size: many; V gene: TRBV6-5; J gene: TRBJ2-3; CDR3 DNA: TGTGCCAGCAGCCGACAGGAGTACACAGATACGCAGTATTTT; CDR3 protein: CASSRQEYTDTQYF
D gene: TRBD2; clone size: NA; V gene: TRBV5-6; J gene: TRBJ2-5; CDR3 DNA: TGTGCCAGCAGCGGACCGGGACTACCGTACCAAGAGACCCAGTACTTC; CDR3 protein: CASSGPGLPYQETQYF
D gene: NA; clone size: many; V gene: TRBV3-1; J gene: TRBJ1-1; CDR3 DNA: TGTGCCAGCAACACAAGGAAAGAAATAGGGGAAGCTTTCTTT; CDR3 protein: CASNTRKEIGEAFF
D gene: TRBD1; clone size: NA; V gene: TRBV28; J gene: TRBJ1-1; CDR3 DNA: TGTGCCAGCAGCCGGGGGACAGGGACAATAGGTACTGAAGCTTTCTTT; CDR3 protein: CASSRGTGTIGTEAFF
D gene: TRBD1; clone size: NA; V gene: TRBV11-2; J gene: TRBJ2-3; CDR3 DNA: TGTGTCAGCAGCTGGCCGGGACAGGGGGCTTCCCGCACAGATACGCAGTATTTT; CDR3 protein: CVSSWPGQGASRTDTQYF
D gene: TRBD2; clone size: NA; V gene: TRBV5-1; J gene: TRBJ2-1; CDR3 DNA: TGCGCCAGCAGCATCGGGACTACGTCCGATGAGCAGTTCTTC; CDR3 protein: CASSIGTTSDEQFF
D gene: TRBD1; clone size: few; V gene: TRBV5-1; J gene: TRBJ2-3; CDR3 DNA: TGCGCCAGCAGCTTATCAGGGGGCTTCACAGATACGCAGTATTTT; CDR3 protein: CASSLSGGFTDTQYF
D gene: NA; clone size: few; V gene: TRBV6-6; J gene: TRBJ2-5; CDR3 DNA: TGTGCCAGCAGTTACTCGGGGGCTGGGGGGATCTTC; CDR3 protein: CASSYSGAGGIF
D gene: NA; clone size: few; V gene: TRBV29-1; J gene: TRBJ1-1; CDR3 DNA: TGCAGCGTGAACGAAGCTTTCTTT; CDR3 protein: CSVNEAFF
D gene: TRBD1; clone size: few; V gene: TRBV4-2; J gene: TRBJ1-1; CDR3 DNA: TGTGCCAGCAGCGATCGGGGACAGCTTTACACTGAAGCTTTCTTT; CDR3 protein: CASSDRGQLYTEAFF
D gene: TRBD1; clone size: many; V gene: TRBV29-1; J gene: TRBJ2-7; CDR3 DNA: TGCAGCGTTGAAGAGGAGAGGGGGCTCTCCTACGAGCAGTACTTC; CDR3 protein: CSVEEERGLSYEQYF
D gene: NA; clone size: NA; V gene: TRBV24-1; J gene: TRBJ1-1; CDR3 DNA: TGTGCCTCCCTCCCAGGGCAGGATTTCACTGAAGCTTTCTTT; CDR3 protein: CASLPGQDFTEAFF
D gene: TRBD2; clone size: many; V gene: TRBV5-4; J gene: TRBJ2-7; CDR3 DNA: TGTGCCAGCAGCCCCAGCGGGGATGGGAGCTCCTACGAGCAGTACTTC; CDR3 protein: CASSPSGDGSSYEQYF
D gene: NA; clone size: few; V gene: TRBV2; J gene: TRBJ2-5; CDR3 DNA: TGTGCCAGCAGTTTCGTTGAGACCCAGTACTTC; CDR3 protein: CASSFVETQYF
D gene: NA; clone size: NA; V gene: TRBV18; J gene: TRBJ2-7; CDR3 DNA: TGTGCCAGCTCACCAGTACCCTACGAGCAGTACTTC; CDR3 protein: CASSPVPYEQYF
D gene: NA; clone size: many; V gene: TRBV5-1; J gene: TRBJ2-5; CDR3 DNA: TGCGCCAGCAGCCCTACAGGGACCAAGACCCAGTACTTC; CDR3 protein: CASSPTGTKTQYF
D gene: NA; clone size: few; V gene: TRBV6-5; J gene: TRBJ1-5; CDR3 DNA: TGTGCCAGCAGTTACTCGTCCCAGCTCAATCAGCCCCAGCATTTT; CDR3 protein: CASSYSSQLNQPQHF
D gene: TRBD2; clone size: many; V gene: TRBV7-9; J gene: TRBJ2-5; CDR3 DNA: TGTGCCAGCAGCTTCCAGCGGGGAAGACACCAAGAGACCCAGTACTTC; CDR3 protein: CASSFQRGRHQETQYF
D gene: TRBD1; clone size: many; V gene: TRBV6-1; J gene: TRBJ2-3; CDR3 DNA: TGTGCCAGCAGTAGGGATGTAGGGGGCCACACAGATACGCAGTATTTT; CDR3 protein: CASSRDVGGHTDTQYF
D gene: TRBD2; clone size: NA; V gene: TRBV7-2; J gene: TRBJ2-5; CDR3 DNA: TGTGCCAGCAGCGCGACTAGCGGGACGGAGACCCAGTACTTC; CDR3 protein: CASSATSGTETQYF
D gene: TRBD1; clone size: NA; V gene: TRBV20-1; J gene: TRBJ2-1; CDR3 DNA: TGCAGTGCTAGGGCCCTAACAGGGGACTACAATGAGCAGTTCTTC; CDR3 protein: CSARALTGDYNEQFF
D gene: NA; clone size: many; V gene: TRBV29-1; J gene: TRBJ1-1; CDR3 DNA: TGCAGCGTTGAATCGGGAACTGAAGCTTTCTTT; CDR3 protein: CSVESGTEAFF
D gene: NA; clone size: many; V gene: TRBV3-1; J gene: TRBJ2-5; CDR3 DNA: TGTGCCAGCAGCCAAGCTGGGGGGAGTAAAGAGACCCAGTACTTC; CDR3 protein: CASSQAGGSKETQYF
D gene: NA; clone size: many; V gene: TRBV7-2; J gene: TRBJ2-4; CDR3 DNA: NA; CDR3 protein: CASSLDFAAGSLYF
D gene: TRBD1; clone size: many; V gene: TRBV6-5; J gene: TRBJ2-7; CDR3 DNA: TGTGCCAGCAGCCACAGGGACAGGTTCTCCTACGAGCAGTACTTC; CDR3 protein: CASSHRDRFSYEQYF
D gene: TRBD1; clone size: few; V gene: TRBV20-1; J gene: TRBJ2-3; CDR3 DNA: TGCAGTGCTAGCGGGGCCCAGGGGGCCCTCACAGATACGCAGTATTTT; CDR3 protein: CSASGAQGALTDTQYF
D gene: NA; clone size: few; V gene: TRBV28; J gene: TRBJ2-7; CDR3 DNA: TGTGCCAGCAGCCCCGCGGGTGATGTGCGGTACGAGCAGTACTTC; CDR3 protein: CASSPAGDVRYEQYF
D gene: NA; clone size: many; V gene: TRBV7-2; J gene: TRBJ1-1; CDR3 DNA: TGTGCCAGCAGCTTACAACCGAACACTGAAGCTTTCTTT; CDR3 protein: CASSLQPNTEAFF
D gene: TRBD2; clone size: NA; V gene: TRBV6-6; J gene: TRBJ2-1; CDR3 DNA: TGTGCCAGCAGTTATAAGGCTTCCCGGGGGGCCTACAATGAGCAGTTCTTC; CDR3 protein: CASSYKASRGAYNEQFF
D gene: TRBD2; clone size: many; V gene: TRBV20-1; J gene: TRBJ2-1; CDR3 DNA: TGCAGTGCTAGAGATCTCGGTACTAGCGGGGGTACAATGGAGCAGTTCTTC; CDR3 protein: CSARDLGTSGGTMEQFF
D gene: NA; clone size: many; V gene: TRBV6-6; J gene: TRBJ1-1; CDR3 DNA: TGTGCCAGCTCTAGCGCGAGTCTAACTGAAGCTTTCTTT; CDR3 protein: CASSSASLTEAFF
D gene: NA; clone size: many; V gene: TRBV2; J gene: TRBJ1-5; CDR3 DNA: TGTGCCAGCAGTTCCCCCAGGGAGGGGGGCAATCAGCCCCAGCATTTT; CDR3 protein: CASSSPREGGNQPQHF